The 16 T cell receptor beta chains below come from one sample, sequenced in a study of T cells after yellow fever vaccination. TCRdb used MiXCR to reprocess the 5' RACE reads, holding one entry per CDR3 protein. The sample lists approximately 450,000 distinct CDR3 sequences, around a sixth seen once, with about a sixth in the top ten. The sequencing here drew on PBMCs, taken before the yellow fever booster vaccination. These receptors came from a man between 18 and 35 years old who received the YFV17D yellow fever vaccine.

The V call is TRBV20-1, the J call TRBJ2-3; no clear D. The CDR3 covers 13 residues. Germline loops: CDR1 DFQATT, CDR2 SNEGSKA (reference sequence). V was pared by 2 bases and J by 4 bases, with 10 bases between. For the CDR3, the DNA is TGCAGTGCTAGAATGGGTGTTGCAGATACGCAGTATTTT. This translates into CSARMGVADTQYF.

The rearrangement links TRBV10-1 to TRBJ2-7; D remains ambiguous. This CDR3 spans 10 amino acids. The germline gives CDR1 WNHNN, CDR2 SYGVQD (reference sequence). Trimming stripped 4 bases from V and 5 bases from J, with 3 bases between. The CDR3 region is CASSVNEQYV. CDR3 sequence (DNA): TGCGCCAGCAGTGTTAACGAGCAGTACGTC.

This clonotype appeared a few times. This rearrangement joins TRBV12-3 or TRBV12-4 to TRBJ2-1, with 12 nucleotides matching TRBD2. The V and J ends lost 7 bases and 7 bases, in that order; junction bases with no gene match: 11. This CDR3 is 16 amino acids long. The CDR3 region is CASTSRGLAGGNEQFF. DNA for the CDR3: TGTGCCAGCACCTCCCGGGGGCTAGCGGGGGGGAATGAGCAGTTCTTC.

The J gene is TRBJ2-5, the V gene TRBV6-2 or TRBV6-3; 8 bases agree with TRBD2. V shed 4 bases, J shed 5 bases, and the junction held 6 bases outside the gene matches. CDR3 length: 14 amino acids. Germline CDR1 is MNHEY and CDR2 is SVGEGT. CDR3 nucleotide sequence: TGTGCCAGCAGTTCAAACGGGGGGGCGGAGACCCAGTACTTC. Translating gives CASSSNGGAETQYF.

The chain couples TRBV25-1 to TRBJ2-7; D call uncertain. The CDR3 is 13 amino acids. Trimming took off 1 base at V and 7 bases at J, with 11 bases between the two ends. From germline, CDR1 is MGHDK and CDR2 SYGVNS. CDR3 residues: CASSESGSGEQYF. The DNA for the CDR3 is TGTGCCAGCAGTGAATCAGGCTCCGGGGAGCAGTACTTC.

The CDR3 DNA reads as TGTGCCAGCAGCGTAGATGGCTCAGGTGGTTCACCCCTCCACTTT. This gives the protein CASSVDGSGGSPLHF. The chain combines TRBV9 with TRBJ1-6; D is unclear. The CDR3 contains 15 residues. Trimming took off 0 bases at V and 9 bases at J, with 13 bases between the two ends. Germline CDR1 is SGDLS and CDR2 is YYNGEE.

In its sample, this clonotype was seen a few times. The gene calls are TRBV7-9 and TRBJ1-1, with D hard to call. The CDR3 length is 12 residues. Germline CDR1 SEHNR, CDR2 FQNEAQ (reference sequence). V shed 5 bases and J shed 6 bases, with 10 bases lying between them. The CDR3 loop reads CASSHEPSEAFF. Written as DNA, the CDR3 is TGTGCCAGCAGCCACGAGCCGTCTGAAGCTTTCTTT.

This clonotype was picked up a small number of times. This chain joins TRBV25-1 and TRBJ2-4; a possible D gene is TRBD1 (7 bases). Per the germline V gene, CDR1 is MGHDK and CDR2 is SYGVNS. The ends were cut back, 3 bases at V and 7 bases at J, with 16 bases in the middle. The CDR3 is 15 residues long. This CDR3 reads CASSDLLTGTNIQYF. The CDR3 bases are TGTGCCAGCAGTGATTTGCTGACAGGGACTAACATTCAGTACTTC.

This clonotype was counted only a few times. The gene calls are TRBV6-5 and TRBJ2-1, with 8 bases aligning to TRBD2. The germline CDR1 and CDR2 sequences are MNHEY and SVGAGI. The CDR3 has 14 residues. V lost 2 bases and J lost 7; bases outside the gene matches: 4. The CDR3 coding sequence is TGTGCCAGCAGTTACATCGGGGGGGCGAATGAGCAGTTCTTC. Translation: CASSYIGGANEQFF.

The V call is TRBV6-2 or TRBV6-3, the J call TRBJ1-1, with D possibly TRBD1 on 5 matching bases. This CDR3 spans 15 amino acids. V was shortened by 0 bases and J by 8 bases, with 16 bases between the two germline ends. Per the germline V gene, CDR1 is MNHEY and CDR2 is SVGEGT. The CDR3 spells CASSYSGLRGGEAFF. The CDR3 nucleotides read TGTGCCAGCAGTTACTCTGGACTCCGGGGCGGAGAAGCTTTCTTT.

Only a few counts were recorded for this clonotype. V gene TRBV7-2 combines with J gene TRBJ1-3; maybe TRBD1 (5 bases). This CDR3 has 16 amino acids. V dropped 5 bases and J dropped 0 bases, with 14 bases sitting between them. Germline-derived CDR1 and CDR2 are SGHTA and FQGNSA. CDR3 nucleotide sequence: TGTGCCAGCAGCGACAGAAGGGGATCCTCTGGAAACACCATATATTTT. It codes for CASSDRRGSSGNTIYF.

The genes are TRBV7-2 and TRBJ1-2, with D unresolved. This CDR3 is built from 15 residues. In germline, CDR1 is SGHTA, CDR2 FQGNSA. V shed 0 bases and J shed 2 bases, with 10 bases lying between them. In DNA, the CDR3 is TGTGCCAGCAGCTTAGCCGGTCCGGGGAACTATGGCTACACCTTC. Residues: CASSLAGPGNYGYTF.

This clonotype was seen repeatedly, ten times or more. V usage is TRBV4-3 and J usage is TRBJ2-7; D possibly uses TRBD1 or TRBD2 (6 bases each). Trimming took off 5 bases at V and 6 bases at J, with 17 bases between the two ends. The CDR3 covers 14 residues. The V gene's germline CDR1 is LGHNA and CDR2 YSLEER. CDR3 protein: CASSMQKGGREQYF. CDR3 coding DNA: TGCGCCAGCAGCATGCAAAAAGGGGGGCGCGAGCAGTACTTC.

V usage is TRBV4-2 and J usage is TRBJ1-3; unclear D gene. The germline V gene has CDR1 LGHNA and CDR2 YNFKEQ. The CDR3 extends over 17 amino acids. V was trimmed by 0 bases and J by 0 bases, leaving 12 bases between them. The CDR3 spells CASSQDVTRNSGNTIYF. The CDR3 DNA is TGTGCCAGCAGCCAAGATGTCACAAGGAACTCTGGAAACACCATATATTTT.

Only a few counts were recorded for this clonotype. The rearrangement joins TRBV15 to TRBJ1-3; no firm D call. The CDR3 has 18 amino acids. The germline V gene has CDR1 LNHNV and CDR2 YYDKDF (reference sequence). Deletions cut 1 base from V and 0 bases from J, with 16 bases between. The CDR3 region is CATSRASPDRPSGNTIYF. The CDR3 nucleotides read TGTGCCACCAGCAGAGCCTCCCCCGACCGACCCTCTGGAAACACCATATATTTT.

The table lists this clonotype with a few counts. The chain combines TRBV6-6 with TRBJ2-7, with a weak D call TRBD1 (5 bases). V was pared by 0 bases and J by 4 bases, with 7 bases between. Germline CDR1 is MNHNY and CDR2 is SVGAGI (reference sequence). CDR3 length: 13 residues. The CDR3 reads CASSYSAGYEQYV. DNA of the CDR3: TGTGCCAGCAGTTACTCGGCAGGGTACGAGCAGTACGTC.